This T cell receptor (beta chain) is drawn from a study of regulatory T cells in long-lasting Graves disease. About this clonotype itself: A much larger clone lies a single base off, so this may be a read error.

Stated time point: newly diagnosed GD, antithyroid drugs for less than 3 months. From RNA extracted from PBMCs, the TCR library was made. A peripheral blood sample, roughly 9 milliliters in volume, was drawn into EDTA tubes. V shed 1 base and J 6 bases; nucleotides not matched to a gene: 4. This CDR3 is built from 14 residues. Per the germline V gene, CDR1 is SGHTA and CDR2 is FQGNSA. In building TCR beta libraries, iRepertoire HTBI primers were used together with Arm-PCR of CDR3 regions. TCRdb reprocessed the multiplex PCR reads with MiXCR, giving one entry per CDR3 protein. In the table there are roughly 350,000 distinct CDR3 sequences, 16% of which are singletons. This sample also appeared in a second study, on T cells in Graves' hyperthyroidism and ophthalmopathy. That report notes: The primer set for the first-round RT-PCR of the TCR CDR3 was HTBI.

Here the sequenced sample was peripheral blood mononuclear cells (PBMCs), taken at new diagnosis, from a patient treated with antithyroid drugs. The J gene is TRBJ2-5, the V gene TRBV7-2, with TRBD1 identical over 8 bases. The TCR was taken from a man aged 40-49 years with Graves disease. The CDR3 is CASSLGTGGKTQYF. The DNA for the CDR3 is TGTGCCAGCAGCTTAGGTACAGGGGGGAAGACCCAGTACTTC.